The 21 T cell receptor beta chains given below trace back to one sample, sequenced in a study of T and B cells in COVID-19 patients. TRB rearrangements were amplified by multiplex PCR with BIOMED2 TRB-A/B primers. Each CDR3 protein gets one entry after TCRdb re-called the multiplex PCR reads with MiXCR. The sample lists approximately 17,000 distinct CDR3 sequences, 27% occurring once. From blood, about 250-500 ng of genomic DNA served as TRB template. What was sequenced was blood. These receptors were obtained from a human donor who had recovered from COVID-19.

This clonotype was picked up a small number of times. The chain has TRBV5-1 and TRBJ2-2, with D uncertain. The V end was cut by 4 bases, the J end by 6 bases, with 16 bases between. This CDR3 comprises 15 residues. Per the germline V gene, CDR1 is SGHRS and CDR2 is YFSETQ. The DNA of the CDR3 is TGCGCCAGCAGCGCTATTAGAGGTGGGGCCGGGGAGCTGTTTTTT. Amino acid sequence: CASSAIRGGAGELFF.

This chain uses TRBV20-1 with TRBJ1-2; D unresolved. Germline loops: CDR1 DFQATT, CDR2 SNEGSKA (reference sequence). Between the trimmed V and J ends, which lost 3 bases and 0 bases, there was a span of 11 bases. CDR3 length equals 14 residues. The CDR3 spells CSARGIDSNYGYTF. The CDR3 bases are TGCAGTGCTAGGGGGATCGATTCTAACTATGGCTACACCTTC.

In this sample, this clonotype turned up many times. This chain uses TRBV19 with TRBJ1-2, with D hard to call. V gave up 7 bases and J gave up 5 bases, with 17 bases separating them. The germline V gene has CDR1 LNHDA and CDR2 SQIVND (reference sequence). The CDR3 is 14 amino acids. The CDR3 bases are TGTGCCAGTACCCTTCGGACGGGCACTTATGGCTACACCTTC. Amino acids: CASTLRTGTYGYTF.

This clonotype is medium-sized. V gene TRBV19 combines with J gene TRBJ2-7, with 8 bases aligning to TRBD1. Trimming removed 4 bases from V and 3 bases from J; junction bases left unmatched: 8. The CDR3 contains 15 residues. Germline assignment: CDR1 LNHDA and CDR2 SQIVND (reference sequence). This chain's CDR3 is CASSRTGTGLYEQYF. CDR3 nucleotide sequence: TGTGCCAGTAGTAGGACAGGGACCGGCCTCTACGAGCAGTACTTC.

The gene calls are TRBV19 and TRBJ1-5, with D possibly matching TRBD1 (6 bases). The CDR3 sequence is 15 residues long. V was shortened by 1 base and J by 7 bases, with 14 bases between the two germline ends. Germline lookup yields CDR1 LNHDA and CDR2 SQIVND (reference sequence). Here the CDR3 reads CASSIGSGVRQPQHF. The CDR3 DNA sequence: TGTGCCAGTAGTATAGGATCAGGGGTCCGGCAGCCCCAGCATTTT.

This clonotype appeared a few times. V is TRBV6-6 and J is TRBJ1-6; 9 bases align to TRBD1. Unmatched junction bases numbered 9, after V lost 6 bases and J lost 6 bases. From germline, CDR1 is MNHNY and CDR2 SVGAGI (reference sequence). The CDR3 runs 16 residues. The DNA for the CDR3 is TGTGCCAGCAGCCCACCCCGGGACAGGGCTAATTCACCCCTCCACTTT. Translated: CASSPPRDRANSPLHF.

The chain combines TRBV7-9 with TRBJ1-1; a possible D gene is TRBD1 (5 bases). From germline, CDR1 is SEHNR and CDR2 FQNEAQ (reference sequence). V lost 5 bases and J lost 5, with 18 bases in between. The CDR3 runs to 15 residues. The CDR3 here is CASSRVSTGRTEAFF. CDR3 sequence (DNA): TGTGCCAGCAGCCGCGTATCCACAGGCCGAACTGAAGCTTTCTTT.

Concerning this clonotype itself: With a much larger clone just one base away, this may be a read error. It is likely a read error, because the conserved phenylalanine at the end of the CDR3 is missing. This chain's CDR3 is CASSPLGYEQYI. The CDR3 DNA follows: TGTGCCAGCTCACCATTAGGATACGAGCAGTACATC. The chain links TRBV18 to TRBJ2-7; D gene unclear. The length of the CDR3 is 12 residues. CDR1 is KGHSH and CDR2 is LQKENI in the germline V gene. The ends were cut back, 2 bases at V and 4 bases at J, with 6 bases in the middle.

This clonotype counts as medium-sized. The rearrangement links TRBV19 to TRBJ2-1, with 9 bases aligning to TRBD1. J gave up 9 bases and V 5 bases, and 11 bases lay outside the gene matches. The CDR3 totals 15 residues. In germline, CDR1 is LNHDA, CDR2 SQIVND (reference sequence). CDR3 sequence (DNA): TGTGCCAGTAGTCAACCGGGACAGGGTTTAGGTGAGCAGTTCTTC. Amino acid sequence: CASSQPGQGLGEQFF.

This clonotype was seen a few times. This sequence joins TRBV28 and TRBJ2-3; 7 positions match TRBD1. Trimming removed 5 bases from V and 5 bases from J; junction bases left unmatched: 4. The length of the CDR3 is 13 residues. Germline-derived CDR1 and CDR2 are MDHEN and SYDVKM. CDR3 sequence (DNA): TGTGCCAGCAGTAGGCGACAGGGAGATACGCAGTATTTT. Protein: CASSRRQGDTQYF.

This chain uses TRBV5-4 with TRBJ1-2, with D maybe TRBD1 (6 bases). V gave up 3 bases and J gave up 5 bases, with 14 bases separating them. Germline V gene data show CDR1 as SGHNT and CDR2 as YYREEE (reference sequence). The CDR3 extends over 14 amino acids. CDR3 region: CASSSGTQHYGYTF. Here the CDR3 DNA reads TGTGCCAGCAGCTCCGGGACACAACATTATGGCTACACCTTC.

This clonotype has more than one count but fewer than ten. Here the CDR3 DNA reads TGTGCCAGCAGTTTGGAGCCCTATAATTCACCCCTCCACTTT. This codes for CASSLEPYNSPLHF. The chain is built from TRBV12-3 or TRBV12-4 and TRBJ1-6; D is unresolved. V lost 3 bases and J lost 2, with 5 bases in between. The CDR3 contains 14 residues.

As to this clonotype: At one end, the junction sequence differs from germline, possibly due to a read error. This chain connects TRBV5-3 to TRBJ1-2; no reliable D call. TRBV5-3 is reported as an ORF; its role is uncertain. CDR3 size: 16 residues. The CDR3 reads CASSLRRGHLNYGYTF. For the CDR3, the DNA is TGTGCCAGCAGCTTGAGGCGAGGCCACCTTAACTATGGCTACACCTTC.

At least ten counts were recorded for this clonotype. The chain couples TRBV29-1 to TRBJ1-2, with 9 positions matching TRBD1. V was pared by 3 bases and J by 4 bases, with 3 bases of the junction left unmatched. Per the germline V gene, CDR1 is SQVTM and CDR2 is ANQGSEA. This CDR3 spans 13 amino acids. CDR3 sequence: CSVEGQGTYGYTF. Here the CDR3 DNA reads TGCAGCGTTGAGGGACAGGGAACCTATGGCTACACCTTC.

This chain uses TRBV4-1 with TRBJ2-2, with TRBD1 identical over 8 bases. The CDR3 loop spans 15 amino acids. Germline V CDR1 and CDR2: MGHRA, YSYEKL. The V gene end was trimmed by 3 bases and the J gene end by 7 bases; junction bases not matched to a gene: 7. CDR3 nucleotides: TGCGCCAGCAGCCAGGACAGGGTGTGGGGCGGGGAGCTGTTTTTT. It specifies CASSQDRVWGGELFF.

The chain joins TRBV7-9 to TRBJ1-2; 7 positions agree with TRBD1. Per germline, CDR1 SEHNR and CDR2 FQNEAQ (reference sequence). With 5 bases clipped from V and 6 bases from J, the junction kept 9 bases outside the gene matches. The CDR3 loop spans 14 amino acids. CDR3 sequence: CASSATGESHGYTF. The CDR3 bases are TGTGCCAGCAGCGCTACAGGGGAATCGCATGGCTACACCTTC.

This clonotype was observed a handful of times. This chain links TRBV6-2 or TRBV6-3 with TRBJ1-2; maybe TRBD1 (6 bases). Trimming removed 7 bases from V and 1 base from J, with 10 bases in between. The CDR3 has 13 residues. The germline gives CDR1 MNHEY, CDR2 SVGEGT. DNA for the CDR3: TGTGCCAGCAAAAGGGGGAATAACTATGGCTACACCTTC. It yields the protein CASKRGNNYGYTF.

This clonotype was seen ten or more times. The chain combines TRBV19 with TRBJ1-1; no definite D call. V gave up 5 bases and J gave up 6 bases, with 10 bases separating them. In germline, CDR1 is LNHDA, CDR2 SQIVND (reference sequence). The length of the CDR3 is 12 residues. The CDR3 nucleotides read TGTGCCAGTAGTTTCCTTCGATCTGAAGCTTTCTTT. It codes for CASSFLRSEAFF. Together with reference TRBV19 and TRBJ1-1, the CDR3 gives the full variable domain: DGGITQSPKYLFRKEGQNVTLSCEQNLNHDAMYWYRQDPGQGLRLIYYSQIVNDFQKGDIAEGYSVSREKKESFPLTVTSAQKNPTAFYLCASSFLRSEAFFGQGTRLTVV.

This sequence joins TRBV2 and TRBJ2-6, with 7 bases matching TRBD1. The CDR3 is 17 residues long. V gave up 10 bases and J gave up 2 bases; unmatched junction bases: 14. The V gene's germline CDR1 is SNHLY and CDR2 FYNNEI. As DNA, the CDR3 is TGTGCCACGACCCAACAGGGGAACCCAACTGGGGCCAACGTCCTGACTTTC. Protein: CATTQQGNPTGANVLTF.

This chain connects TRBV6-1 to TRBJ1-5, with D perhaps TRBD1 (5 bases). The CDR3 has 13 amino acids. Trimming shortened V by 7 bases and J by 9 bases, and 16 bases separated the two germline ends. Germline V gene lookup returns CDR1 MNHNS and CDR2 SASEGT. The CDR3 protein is CASTTGGVRPQHF. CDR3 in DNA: TGTGCCAGCACGACTGGGGGGGTGAGGCCCCAGCATTTT.

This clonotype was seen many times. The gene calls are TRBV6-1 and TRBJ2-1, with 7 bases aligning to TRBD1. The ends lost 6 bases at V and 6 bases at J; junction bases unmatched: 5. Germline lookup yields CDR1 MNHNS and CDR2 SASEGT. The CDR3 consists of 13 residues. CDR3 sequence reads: CASRKRQGNEQFF. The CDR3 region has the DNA TGTGCCAGCAGAAAGAGACAGGGCAATGAGCAGTTCTTC.